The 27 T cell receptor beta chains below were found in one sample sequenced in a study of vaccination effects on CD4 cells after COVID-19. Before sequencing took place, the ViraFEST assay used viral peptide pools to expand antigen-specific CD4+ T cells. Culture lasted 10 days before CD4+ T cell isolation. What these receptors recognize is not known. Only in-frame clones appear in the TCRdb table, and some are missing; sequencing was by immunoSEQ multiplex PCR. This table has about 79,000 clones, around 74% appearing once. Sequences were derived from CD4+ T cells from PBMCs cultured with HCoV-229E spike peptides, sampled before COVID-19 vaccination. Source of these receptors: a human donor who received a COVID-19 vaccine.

CDR3 DNA sequence: TGTGCCTGGGGATCGACGACGGCGGCATCCTACAATGAGCAGTTCTTC. Its translation is CAWGSTTAASYNEQFF. The J gene is TRBJ2-1, the V gene TRBV30; D not resolved. The CDR3 length is 16 residues. Per germline, CDR1 GTSNPN and CDR2 SVGIG (reference sequence). Trimming stripped 5 bases from V and 1 base from J, with 18 bases between. Full variable domain (outside the CDR3, taken from reference TRBV30 and TRBJ2-1): SQTIHQWPATLVQPVGSPLSLECTVEGTSNPNLYWYRQAAGRGLQLLFYSVGIGQISSEVPQNLSASRPQDRQFILSSKKLLLSDSGFYLCAWGSTTAASYNEQFFGPGTRLTVL.

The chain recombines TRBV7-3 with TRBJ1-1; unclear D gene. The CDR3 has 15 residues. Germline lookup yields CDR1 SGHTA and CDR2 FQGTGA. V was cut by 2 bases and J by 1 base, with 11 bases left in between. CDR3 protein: CASSLVPLENTEAFF. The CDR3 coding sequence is TGTGCCAGCAGCTTAGTCCCCCTGGAGAACACTGAAGCTTTCTTT. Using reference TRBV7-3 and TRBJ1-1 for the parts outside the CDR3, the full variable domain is GAGVSQTPSNKVTEKGKYVELRCDPISGHTALYWYRQSLGQGPEFLIYFQGTGAADDSGLPNDRFFAVRPEGSVSTLKIQRTERGDSAVYLCASSLVPLENTEAFFGQGTRLTVV.

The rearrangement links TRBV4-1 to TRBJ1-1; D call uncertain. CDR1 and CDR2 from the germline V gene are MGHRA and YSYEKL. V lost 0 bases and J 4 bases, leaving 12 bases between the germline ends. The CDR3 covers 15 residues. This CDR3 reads CASSQDNRSGTEAFF. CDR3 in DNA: TGCGCCAGCAGCCAAGATAACCGGAGTGGCACTGAAGCTTTCTTT.

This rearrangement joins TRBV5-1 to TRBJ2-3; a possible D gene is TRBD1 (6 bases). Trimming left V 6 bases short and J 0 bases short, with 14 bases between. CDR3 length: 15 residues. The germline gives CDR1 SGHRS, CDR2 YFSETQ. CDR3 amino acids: CASKAWGTSTDTQYF. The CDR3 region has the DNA TGCGCCAGCAAGGCTTGGGGGACAAGCACAGATACGCAGTATTTT.

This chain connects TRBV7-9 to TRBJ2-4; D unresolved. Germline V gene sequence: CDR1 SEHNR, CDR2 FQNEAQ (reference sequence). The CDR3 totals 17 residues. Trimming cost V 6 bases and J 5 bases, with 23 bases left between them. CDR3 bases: TGTGCCAGCAGTCCAAGCGACCAACCCGGTGACGAAAACATTCAGTACTTC. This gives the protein CASSPSDQPGDENIQYF.

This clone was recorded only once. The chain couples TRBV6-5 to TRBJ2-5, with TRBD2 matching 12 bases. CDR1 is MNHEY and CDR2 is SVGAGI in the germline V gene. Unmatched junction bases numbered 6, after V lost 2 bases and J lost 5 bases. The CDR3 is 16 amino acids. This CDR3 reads CASSYASGGAPETQYF. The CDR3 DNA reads TGTGCCAGCAGTTACGCTAGCGGGGGGGCCCCCGAGACCCAGTACTTC.

For the CDR3, the DNA is TGTGCCAGCAGCTTAAAAGGGACACAAAATTCACCCCTCCACTTT. Protein product: CASSLKGTQNSPLHF. The rearrangement uses TRBV7-8 and TRBJ1-6; D possibly corresponds to TRBD1 (6 bases). Germline CDR1 reads SGHVS; CDR2 reads FQNEAQ. The CDR3 length is 15 residues. Between the trimmed V and J ends, which lost 2 bases and 7 bases, there was a span of 12 bases.

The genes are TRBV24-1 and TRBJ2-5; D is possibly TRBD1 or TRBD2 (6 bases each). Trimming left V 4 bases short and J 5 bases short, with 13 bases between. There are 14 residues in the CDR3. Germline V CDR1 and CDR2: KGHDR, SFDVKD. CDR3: CATSDPRGAETQYF. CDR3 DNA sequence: TGTGCCACCAGTGACCCGAGGGGGGCGGAGACCCAGTACTTC.

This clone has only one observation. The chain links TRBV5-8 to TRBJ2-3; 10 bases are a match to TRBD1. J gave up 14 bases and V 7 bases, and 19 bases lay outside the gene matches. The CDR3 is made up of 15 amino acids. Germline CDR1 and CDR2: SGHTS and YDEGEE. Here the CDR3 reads CASQSGTGVLWTTYF. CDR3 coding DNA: TGTGCCAGCCAATCGGGGACAGGGGTTTTGTGGACTACGTATTTT.

The CDR3 DNA is TGTGCCAGCAGCCAAGATTGGGGGGAGCAGTACGTC. Protein product: CASSQDWGEQYV. V and J are TRBV14 and TRBJ2-7; D may match TRBD1 or TRBD2 (5 bases each). This CDR3 comprises 12 residues. V lost 0 bases and J 7 bases, leaving 7 bases between the germline ends. Germline loops: CDR1 SGHDN, CDR2 FVKESK.

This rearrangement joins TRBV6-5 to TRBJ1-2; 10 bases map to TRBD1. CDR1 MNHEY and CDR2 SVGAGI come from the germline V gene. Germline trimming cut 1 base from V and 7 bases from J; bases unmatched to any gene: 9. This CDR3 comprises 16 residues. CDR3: CASSYLGQGNSRGYTF. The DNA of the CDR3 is TGTGCCAGCAGTTACTTGGGACAGGGGAACTCCCGTGGCTACACCTTC.

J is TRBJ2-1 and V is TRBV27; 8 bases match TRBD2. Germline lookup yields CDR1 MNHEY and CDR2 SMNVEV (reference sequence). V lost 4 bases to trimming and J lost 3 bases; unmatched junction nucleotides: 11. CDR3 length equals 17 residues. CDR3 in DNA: TGTGCCAGCAGTTCAAAAACCCGGGGGGGCCTCTACAATGAGCAGTTCTTC. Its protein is CASSSKTRGGLYNEQFF.

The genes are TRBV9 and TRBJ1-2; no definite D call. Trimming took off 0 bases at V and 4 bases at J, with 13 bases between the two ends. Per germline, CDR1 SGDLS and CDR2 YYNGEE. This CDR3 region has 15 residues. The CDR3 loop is CASSVDTFGSYGYTF. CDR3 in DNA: TGTGCCAGCAGCGTAGATACGTTTGGGAGCTATGGCTACACCTTC.

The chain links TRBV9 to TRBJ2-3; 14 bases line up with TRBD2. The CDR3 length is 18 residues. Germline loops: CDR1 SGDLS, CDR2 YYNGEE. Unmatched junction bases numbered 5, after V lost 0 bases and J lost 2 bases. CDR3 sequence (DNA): TGTGCCAGCAGCGTAGGAGGGACTAGCGGGGGCCACACAGATACGCAGTATTTT. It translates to CASSVGGTSGGHTDTQYF.

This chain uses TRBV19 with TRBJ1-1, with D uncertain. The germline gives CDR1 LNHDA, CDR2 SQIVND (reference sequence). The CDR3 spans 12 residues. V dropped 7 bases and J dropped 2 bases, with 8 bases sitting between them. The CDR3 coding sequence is TGTGCCAGTACCGCACTAAACACTGAAGCTTTCTTT. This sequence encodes CASTALNTEAFF. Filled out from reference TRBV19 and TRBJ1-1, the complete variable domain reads DGGITQSPKYLFRKEGQNVTLSCEQNLNHDAMYWYRQDPGQGLRLIYYSQIVNDFQKGDIAEGYSVSREKKESFPLTVTSAQKNPTAFYLCASTALNTEAFFGQGTRLTVV.

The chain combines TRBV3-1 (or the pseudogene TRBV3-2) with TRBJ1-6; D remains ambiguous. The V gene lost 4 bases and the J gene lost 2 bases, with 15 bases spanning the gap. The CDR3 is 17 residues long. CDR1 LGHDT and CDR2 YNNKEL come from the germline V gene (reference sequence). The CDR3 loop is CASSPPGQRAYNSPLHF. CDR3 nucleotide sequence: TGTGCCAGCAGCCCACCAGGCCAGAGGGCCTATAATTCACCCCTCCACTTT.

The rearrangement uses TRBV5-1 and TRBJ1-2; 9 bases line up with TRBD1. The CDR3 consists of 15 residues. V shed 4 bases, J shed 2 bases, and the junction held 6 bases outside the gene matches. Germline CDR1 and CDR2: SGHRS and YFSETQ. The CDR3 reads CASSLSGTGNYGYTF. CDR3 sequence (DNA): TGCGCCAGCAGCCTATCCGGGACAGGGAACTATGGCTACACCTTC.

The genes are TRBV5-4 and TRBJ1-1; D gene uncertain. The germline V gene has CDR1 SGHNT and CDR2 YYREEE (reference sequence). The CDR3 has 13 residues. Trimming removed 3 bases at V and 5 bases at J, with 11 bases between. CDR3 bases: TGTGCCAGCAGCTGGGTTGATGGGACTGAAGCTTTCTTT. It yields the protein CASSWVDGTEAFF.

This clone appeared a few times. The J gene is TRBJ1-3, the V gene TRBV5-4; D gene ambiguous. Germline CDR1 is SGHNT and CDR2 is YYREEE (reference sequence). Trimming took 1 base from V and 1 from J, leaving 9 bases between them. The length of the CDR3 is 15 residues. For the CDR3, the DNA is TGTGCCAGCAGCTTGAGGGCAGAGTCTGGAAACACCATATATTTT. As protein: CASSLRAESGNTIYF.

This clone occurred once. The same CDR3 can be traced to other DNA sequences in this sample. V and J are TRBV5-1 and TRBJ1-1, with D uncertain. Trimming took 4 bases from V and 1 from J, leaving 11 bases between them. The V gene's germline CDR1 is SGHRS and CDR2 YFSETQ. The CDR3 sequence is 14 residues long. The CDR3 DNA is TGCGCCAGCAGCCTCGGGTCGGGGAACACTGAAGCTTTCTTT. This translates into CASSLGSGNTEAFF.

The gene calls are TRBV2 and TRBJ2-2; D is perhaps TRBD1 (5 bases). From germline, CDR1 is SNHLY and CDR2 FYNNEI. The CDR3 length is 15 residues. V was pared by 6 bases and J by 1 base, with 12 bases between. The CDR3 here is CASSPQGRNTGELFF. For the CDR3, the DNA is TGTGCCAGCAGCCCCCAGGGTAGGAACACCGGGGAGCTGTTTTTT.

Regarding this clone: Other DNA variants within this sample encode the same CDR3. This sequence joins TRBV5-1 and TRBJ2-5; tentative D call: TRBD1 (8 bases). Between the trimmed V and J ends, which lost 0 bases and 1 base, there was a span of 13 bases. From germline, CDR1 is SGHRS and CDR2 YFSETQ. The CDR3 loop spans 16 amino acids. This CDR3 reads CASSLGTGGAQETQYF. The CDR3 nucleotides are TGCGCCAGCAGCTTGGGAACAGGGGGGGCCCAAGAGACCCAGTACTTC.

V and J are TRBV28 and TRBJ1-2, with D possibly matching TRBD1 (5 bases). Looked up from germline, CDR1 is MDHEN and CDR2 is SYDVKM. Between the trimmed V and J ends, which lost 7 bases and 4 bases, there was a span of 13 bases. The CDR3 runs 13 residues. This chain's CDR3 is CASTTTVGYGYTF. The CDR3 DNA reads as TGTGCCAGCACCACGACAGTGGGCTATGGCTACACCTTC.

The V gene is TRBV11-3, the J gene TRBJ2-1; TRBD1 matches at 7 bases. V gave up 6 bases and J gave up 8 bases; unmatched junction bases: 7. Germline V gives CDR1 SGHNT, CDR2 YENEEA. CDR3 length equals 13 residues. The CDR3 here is CASRKTGKHEQFF. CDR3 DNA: TGTGCCAGCAGGAAGACAGGGAAACATGAGCAGTTCTTC.

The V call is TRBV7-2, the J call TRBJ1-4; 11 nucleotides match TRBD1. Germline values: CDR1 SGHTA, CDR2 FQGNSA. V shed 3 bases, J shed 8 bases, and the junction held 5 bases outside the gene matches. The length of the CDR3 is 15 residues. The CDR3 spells CASSLDRGPGEKLFF. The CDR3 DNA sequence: TGTGCCAGCAGCTTGGACAGGGGGCCAGGAGAAAAACTGTTTTTT.

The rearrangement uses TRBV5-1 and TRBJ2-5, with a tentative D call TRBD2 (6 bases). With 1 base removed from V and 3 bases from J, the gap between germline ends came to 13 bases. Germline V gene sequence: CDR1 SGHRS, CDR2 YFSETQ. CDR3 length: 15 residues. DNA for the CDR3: TGCGCCAGCAGCTTGAGTGGGTCGGGGGAAGAGACCCAGTACTTC. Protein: CASSLSGSGEETQYF. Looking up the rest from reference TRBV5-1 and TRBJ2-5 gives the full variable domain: KAGVTQTPRYLIKTRGQQVTLSCSPISGHRSVSWYQQTPGQGLQFLFEYFSETQRNKGNFPGRFSGRQFSNSRSEMNVSTLELGDSALYLCASSLSGSGEETQYFGPGTRLLVL.

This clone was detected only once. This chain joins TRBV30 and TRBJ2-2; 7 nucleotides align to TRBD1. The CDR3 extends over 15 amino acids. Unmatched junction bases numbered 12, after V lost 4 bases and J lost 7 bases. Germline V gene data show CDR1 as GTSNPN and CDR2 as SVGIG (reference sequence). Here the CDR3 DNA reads TGTGCCTGGAACCAAAAAACAGGGGTTCGCGGGGAGCTGTTTTTT. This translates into CAWNQKTGVRGELFF.